Given below is one T cell receptor beta chain in context. What this receptor recognizes is not known. No much larger clone is present one base from it, and per-base qualities are unavailable. The Qiagen DNeasy kit was used to extract genomic DNA from unsorted PBMCs and from the negatively selected CD4+ and CD8+ fractions. TCR beta CDR3 regions were subjected to amplification by immunoSEQ multiplex PCR with primers that anneal to V and J segments. Amplification bias was minimized using a synthetic immune receptor repertoire, and residual bias was removed computationally after sequencing. The source study handled its data this way. Repertoire diversity was quantified as the Shannon entropy index using custom Python scripts. Unsorted, CD4+ and CD8+ repertoires were analyzed separately, except in combined analyses where CD4+ and CD8+ sequences were merged in silico. Clonal expansion was defined as at least a 2-fold frequency increase after treatment relative to C1D1, with a pseudocount of 0.5 for undetected baseline clones. Singleton clones were defined as clones with 0 or 1 copy at C1D1, and non-singleton clones were defined as clones with 2 or more copies. Clones expanded in unsorted samples were annotated as CD4+, CD8+ or unknown by matching protein sequences in sorted samples from the same patient. Wilcoxon tests on paired samples were used to test diversity changes from C1D1 to C4D1. As stored in TCRdb, this immuneACCESS dataset retains in-frame rearrangements with V and J assigned. A fraction of the clones does not appear; measured against another copy, unresolved V genes explain less than half of the discrepancy, and the remainder lacks a known reason. Clone size and the V and J calls come from that table; the DNA yielded D and trimming. This sample has about 19,000 clones in its table, and about 81% of those were observed once. The ten largest clones take up 6.3% of the sample.

Spanning cysteine to phenylalanine, the CDR3 consists of 14 amino acids. The only DNA kept is the CDR3, 42 bases in frame from the first base. The junction carries 9 bases between V and J, which are trimmed by 0 bases and 3 bases respectively. The germline V gene specifies SGHDT as CDR1 and YYEEEE as CDR2. This specimen comes from a study of PD-1 blockade in classical Hodgkin lymphoma (TCRdb year 2020). About the full investigation: Nivolumab dosing was 3 mg/kg intravenously every 2 weeks, continuing until either disease progression or unacceptable toxicity. The study used TCR beta sequencing and CyTOF to define a peripheral blood immune signature of response to PD-1 blockade in classical Hodgkin lymphoma. Study-level results and caveats: The study covered only a single clinical trial cohort, and the causes of the repertoire differences, possibly disease activity or prior therapy, were still not defined. Patients starting nivolumab less than 1 year after ASCT had lower diversity and were excluded from later analyses to avoid confounding by immune reconstitution. Newly diagnosed patients were reported to have lower baseline TCR diversity than healthy donors, and relapsed/refractory patients were reported to have lower baseline TCR diversity still. CD4+ but not CD8+ TCR diversity rose significantly by C4D1 (p=0.0027 vs p=0.16), most apparent in complete responders (p=0.02). Baseline diversity similar to that of newly diagnosed patients was observed in trial patients achieving complete response, whereas significantly lower diversity was observed in partial responders and progressors.

What the time point label conveys for this sample: cycle 1 day 1 (C1D1), immediately before nivolumab initiation. Every trial patient had relapsed following autologous stem cell transplantation, and prior brentuximab vedotin exposure was what differed among cohorts A, B and C. The trial cohort included roughly 60 patients with relapsed/refractory classical Hodgkin lymphoma, and each patient had a best overall response of complete response, partial response or progressive disease. Single-agent nivolumab was administered to trial patients in the multi-cohort phase II CheckMate 205 trial. Best overall response was determined by an independent review committee according to the 2007 International Working Group response criteria. PBMCs from the trial were collected at three points: immediately before nivolumab initiation (C1D1), and during therapy at cycle 2 day 1 and cycle 4 day 1. Peripheral blood was collected in 8 mL Vacutainer Cell Preparation Tubes, from which PBMCs were isolated by centrifugation and then cryopreserved.

Sample: peripheral blood mononuclear cells (PBMCs), taken at baseline. The sequence came from a human donor with classical Hodgkin lymphoma. The V gene is TRBV5-6 and the J gene is TRBJ1-2; TRBD1 might be the D gene, on 6 matching bases. The DNA is TGTGCCAGCAGCTTGGTTCCAGGGGACTATGGCTACACCTTC. This is translated as CASSLVPGDYGYTF.